Listed below are T cell receptor beta chains from one sample, sequenced in a study of immune evolution from preneoplasia to lung adenocarcinoma. Data came from immunoSEQ multiplex PCR; TCRdb stores just in-frame clones and leaves some out. The sample lists about 6,500 clones, more than 75% occurring once. The specimen was FFPE lung adenocarcinoma in situ tissue. These receptors were collected from a donor at least 70 years old with lung adenocarcinoma. Each CDR3 is given with its conserved first and last residue.

cdr3_aa v_call cdr3_length
CSAVGQETQYF TRBV20-1 11
CASGTGLAGEQYF TRBV12-5 13
CASSPTTGGNQPQHF TRBV5-1 15
CAWSRDLYNEQFF TRBV30 13
CASSELGFPYEQYF TRBV10-2 14
CASSPAETHLAPETQYF TRBV18 17
CSAGDRAYEQYF TRBV29-1 12
CASSLSGMNTGELFF TRBV5-1 15
CASNPSPGTGNQPQHF TRBV28 16
CASSSYGQGGNQPQHF TRBV7-2 16
CASSLAPLAVSTDTQYF TRBV5-4 17
CASSPGTSGNEQFF TRBV7-9 14
CASSYSGDGYTF TRBV6-5 12
CSVDEFSGRPGEQFF TRBV29-1 15
CASSVAGDTEAFF TRBV9 13
CASSQDSSYEQYF TRBV11-2 13
CASSQLGGLYGYTF TRBV14 14
CASRRQDQLFF TRBV6-6 11
CASSWTYEQYF TRBV5-1 11
CASSKWGCLAGANEQFF TRBV21-1 17
CASSITASYEQYF TRBV19 13
CASSESRYEQYF TRBV2 12
CASSWGPGAGANVLTF TRBV5-6 16
CAIRAGQGLGNEQFF TRBV10-3 15
CATQQRTDTQYF TRBV10-1 12
CASSQGIQGREYEQYF TRBV5-1 16
CASTDRGGYTF TRBV6-5 11
CASSPNRGPFDAEAFF TRBV7-7 16
CASSLSKENIQYF TRBV7-9 13
CASSRDRISYEQYF TRBV14 14
CASSQHLAGAQYF TRBV14 13
CASSALRGNTEAFF TRBV5-1 14
CASSLLAGDWNEQFF TRBV7-2 15
CASRGETEAFF TRBV6-5 11
CASSYTPGSPEAFF TRBV6-5 14
CASSPGGSTTNYGYTF TRBV5-1 16
CAISDRGPYEQYF TRBV10-3 13
CASSGIEDTQYF TRBV6-1 12
CASSEYPNTDTQYF TRBV25-1 14
CASSAGTLNTEAFF TRBV9 14
CAWEGSGYTF TRBV30 10
CATSRVGQAYSATDTQYF TRBV15 18
CASRGDLFYGYTF TRBV2 13
CASSISGRSGNEQFF TRBV7-9 15
CATSRERTGDEQYF TRBV15 14
CAWTRDRDFNYGYTF TRBV30 15
CASSSTYEQYF TRBV7-9 11
CSVLGFLRESSYEQYF TRBV29-1 16
CASSLRRKSSYEQYF TRBV27 15
CASSYTTGDNSPLHF TRBV6-5 15
CASSLGLAGDNEQFF TRBV7-9 15
CASSRRTGGEETQYF TRBV18 15
CASSLVQEQFF TRBV5-1 11
CASSLVASGTDTQYF TRBV5-1 15
CASSPLGAQETQYF TRBV7-9 14